The 21 T cell receptor beta chains below all came from one sample that was sequenced in a study of PD-1 blockade in classical Hodgkin lymphoma. The table came from immunoSEQ multiplex PCR; TCRdb's copy has only in-frame clones and leaves some out. The sample consists of about 62,000 clones, 88% of them appearing once. Every single patient, without exception, relapsed after autologous stem cell transplantation, and brentuximab vedotin exposure varied. This specimen was peripheral blood mononuclear cells (PBMCs), taken at baseline. The receptors here all came from a human donor with classical Hodgkin lymphoma.

The chain links TRBV28 to TRBJ2-3, with 8 positions matching TRBD1. Unmatched junction bases numbered 18, after V lost 5 bases and J lost 8 bases. The CDR3 has 17 residues. Germline CDR1 is MDHEN and CDR2 is SYDVKM. The CDR3 DNA follows: TGTGCCAGCAGTACTTACGGGACAGGCGCGCGTTTAGTTACGCAGTATTTT. Translating it yields CASSTYGTGARLVTQYF.

The chain joins TRBV11-2 to TRBJ2-2; a weak D match, TRBD1 (6 bases). The CDR3 runs to 14 residues. Germline CDR1 and CDR2: SGHAT and FQNNGV. V was clipped by 4 bases and J by 5 bases, with 11 bases between them. CDR3 in DNA: TGTGCCAGCAGCTGGAACAGGGTTACCGGGGAGCTGTTTTTT. Residues: CASSWNRVTGELFF.

The DNA of the CDR3 is TGTGCCAGCTACCCCCTGGACGAACGCACAGATACGCAGTATTTT. Protein: CASYPLDERTDTQYF. This chain joins TRBV27 and TRBJ2-3, with no clear D. Germline CDR1 is MNHEY and CDR2 is SMNVEV (reference sequence). Trimming left V 8 bases short and J 1 base short, with 16 bases between. The CDR3 extends over 15 amino acids.

This clone turned up a few times. V usage is TRBV4-1 and J usage is TRBJ2-7; maybe TRBD2 (5 bases). V was cut by 1 base and J by 8 bases, with 12 bases left in between. Germline V gives CDR1 MGHRA, CDR2 YSYEKL. The CDR3 loop spans 13 amino acids. The CDR3 nucleotides are TGCGCCAGCAGCCAAGGGACGGACTTACAGCAGTACTTC. This encodes CASSQGTDLQQYF.

V is TRBV11-3 and J is TRBJ1-1; 9 bases map to TRBD1. The CDR3 runs 12 residues. The V segment lost 4 bases and the J segment 9 bases; nucleotides outside the gene matches: 3. Germline CDR1 is SGHNT and CDR2 is YENEEA. The CDR3 DNA reads TGTGCCAGCAGCTCTAACAGGGGGCAAGCTTTCTTT. Protein product: CASSSNRGQAFF.

This clone was picked up one time. J is TRBJ1-4 and V is TRBV28, with a tentative D call TRBD1 (6 bases). The CDR3 spans 14 residues. With 5 bases removed from V and 6 bases from J, the gap between germline ends came to 13 bases. The V gene's germline CDR1 is MDHEN and CDR2 SYDVKM. The chain's CDR3 is CASSTGGPDEKLFF. The CDR3 DNA reads as TGTGCCAGCAGTACCGGGGGGCCGGATGAAAAACTGTTTTTT. The full variable domain, completed using reference TRBV28 and TRBJ1-4, is DVKVTQSSRYLVKRTGEKVFLECVQDMDHENMFWYRQDPGLGLRLIYFSYDVKMKEKGDIPEGYSVSREKKERFSLILESASTNQTSMYLCASSTGGPDEKLFFGSGTQLSVL.

The V gene is TRBV18, the J gene TRBJ2-7, with 14 bases identical to TRBD2. J lost 7 bases, V lost 5 bases, and 13 bases had no gene match. Germline V CDR1 and CDR2: KGHSH, LQKENI. This CDR3 has 17 residues. The CDR3: CASSSLGTSGSTLEQYF. As DNA, the CDR3 is TGTGCCAGCTCATCACTGGGGACTAGCGGGAGTACGTTAGAGCAGTACTTC.

This rearrangement joins TRBV5-1 to TRBJ2-1; 15 bases line up with TRBD2. Per the germline V gene, CDR1 is SGHRS and CDR2 is YFSETQ. The CDR3 loop spans 16 amino acids. V lost 4 bases to trimming and J lost 9 bases; unmatched junction nucleotides: 8. Here the CDR3 DNA reads TGCGCCAGCAGCCTCGTCGGACTAGCGGGAGGGAGTGAGCAGTTCTTC. The encoded protein is CASSLVGLAGGSEQFF.

The chain combines TRBV28 with TRBJ2-7, with 7 bases that match TRBD1. Germline assignment: CDR1 MDHEN and CDR2 SYDVKM. The CDR3 covers 15 residues. Losses at the gene ends were 5 bases for V and 3 bases for J; bases not matched to a gene: 10. Here the CDR3 DNA reads TGTGCCAGCAGTCCCCCCGGGACAGCGTTCTACGAGCAGTACTTC. The encoded protein is CASSPPGTAFYEQYF.

This clone came up once. The J gene is TRBJ2-7, the V gene TRBV6-1; TRBD1 matches at 7 bases. CDR3 length equals 14 residues. Trimming at V came to 10 bases and at J to 2 bases, leaving 11 bases not matched to a gene. The germline V gene encodes CDR1 MNHNS and CDR2 SASEGT. Here the CDR3 DNA reads TGTGCCACCCTCCAACAGGGGCTTACCTACGAGCAGTACTTC. This translates into CATLQQGLTYEQYF.

The chain carries TRBV28 and TRBJ2-6, with a weak D call TRBD1 (6 bases). The CDR3 extends over 14 amino acids. V lost 3 bases and J lost 6, with 9 bases in between. The germline V gene encodes CDR1 MDHEN and CDR2 SYDVKM. The CDR3 region is CASSFNREANVLTF. CDR3 DNA: TGTGCCAGCAGTTTCAACAGGGAGGCCAACGTCCTGACTTTC.

The rearrangement links TRBV4-2 to TRBJ1-6; 12 nucleotides agree with TRBD1. The V gene's germline CDR1 is LGHNA and CDR2 YNFKEQ. V was pared by 1 base and J by 0 bases, with 7 bases of the junction left unmatched. The CDR3 is 20 amino acids. The CDR3 sequence: CASSQAGTGGYSSYNSPLHF. The CDR3 DNA is TGTGCCAGCAGCCAAGCCGGGACAGGGGGCTACAGCTCCTATAATTCACCCCTCCACTTT.

The CDR3 loop reads CASSRGGGGSTDTQYF. The CDR3 DNA reads TGTGCCAGCAGCCGGGGGGGCGGCGGGAGCACAGATACGCAGTATTTT. The chain is built from TRBV7-3 and TRBJ2-3; 8 nucleotides align to TRBD2. The CDR3 covers 16 residues. In germline, CDR1 is SGHTA, CDR2 FQGTGA. The V segment lost 5 bases and the J segment 0 bases; nucleotides outside the gene matches: 7.

The chain combines TRBV2 with TRBJ2-1; D possibly corresponds to TRBD1 (6 bases). V lost 2 bases and J 4 bases, leaving 6 bases between the germline ends. The CDR3 loop spans 13 amino acids. CDR1 and CDR2 (germline): SNHLY, FYNNEI. The DNA for the CDR3 is TGTGCCAGCAGTGAAACAGGGTACAATGAGCAGTTCTTC. Its protein product is CASSETGYNEQFF.

J is TRBJ2-3 and V is TRBV5-1; unclear D gene. Germline loops: CDR1 SGHRS, CDR2 YFSETQ. V lost 4 bases, J lost 2 bases, and 11 bases lay in between. The CDR3 covers 14 residues. CDR3 coding DNA: TGCGCCAGCAGCAGAATAGCAGTCACAGATACGCAGTATTTT. Protein sequence: CASSRIAVTDTQYF. Full variable domain (rest looked up from reference TRBV5-1 and TRBJ2-3): KAGVTQTPRYLIKTRGQQVTLSCSPISGHRSVSWYQQTPGQGLQFLFEYFSETQRNKGNFPGRFSGRQFSNSRSEMNVSTLELGDSALYLCASSRIAVTDTQYFGPGTRLTVL.

The chain combines TRBV7-9 with TRBJ2-2; D might be TRBD1 (5 bases). V was shortened by 1 base and J by 1 base, with 13 bases between the two germline ends. Germline loops: CDR1 SEHNR, CDR2 FQNEAQ (reference sequence). The CDR3 extends over 17 amino acids. CDR3 residues: CASSLGILQENTGELFF. In nucleotides, the CDR3 is TGTGCCAGCAGCTTAGGGATCCTACAGGAGAACACCGGGGAGCTGTTTTTT.

A few counts support this clone. J is TRBJ2-2 and V is TRBV27, with D hard to call. Trimming took 5 bases from V and 7 from J, leaving 11 bases between them. In germline, CDR1 is MNHEY, CDR2 SMNVEV (reference sequence). The CDR3 extends over 13 amino acids. In nucleotides, the CDR3 is TGTGCCAGCAGTCCTCGGTTGGGCGGGGAGCTGTTTTTT. It is translated as CASSPRLGGELFF.

This clone was found a few times. The V call is TRBV18, the J call TRBJ2-3; 12 bases are shared with TRBD2. The V and J ends lost 2 bases and 5 bases, in that order; junction bases with no gene match: 8. The CDR3 totals 17 residues. Per germline, CDR1 KGHSH and CDR2 LQKENI. CDR3 sequence reads: CASSPAATSGGGDTQYF. The CDR3 nucleotides read TGTGCCAGCTCACCAGCCGCGACTAGCGGGGGCGGAGATACGCAGTATTTT. Based on the CDR3 plus reference TRBV18 and TRBJ2-3, the full variable domain is NAGVMQNPRHLVRRRGQEARLRCSPMKGHSHVYWYRQLPEEGLKFMVYLQKENIIDESGMPKERFSAEFPKEGPSILRIQQVVRGDSAAYFCASSPAATSGGGDTQYFGPGTRLTVL.

J is TRBJ1-1 and V is TRBV27, with D tentatively TRBD1 (5 bases). V was pared by 5 bases and J by 3 bases, with 10 bases between. The V gene's germline CDR1 is MNHEY and CDR2 SMNVEV (reference sequence). This CDR3 region has 13 residues. In DNA form, the CDR3 reads TGTGCCAGCAGTCCCGGGGCGGACACTGAAGCTTTCTTT. It codes for CASSPGADTEAFF.

The rearrangement links TRBV10-1 to TRBJ2-3, with 9 bases fitting TRBD2. There are 15 residues in the CDR3. From germline, CDR1 is WNHNN and CDR2 SYGVQD (reference sequence). After removal of 3 bases from V and 3 bases from J, the junction contained 4 bases not matched to a gene. The CDR3 region is CASSDPRGGTDTQYF. For the CDR3, the DNA is TGCGCCAGCAGTGACCCGCGGGGGGGAACAGATACGCAGTATTTT.

The chain is built from TRBV9 and TRBJ1-4; D perhaps matches TRBD1 (5 bases). V lost 2 bases and J lost 7, with 18 bases in between. The germline V gene encodes CDR1 SGDLS and CDR2 YYNGEE. The CDR3 runs to 16 residues. The CDR3 sequence: CASSVASGTPSEKLFF. The DNA for the CDR3 is TGTGCCAGCAGCGTGGCTTCCGGGACCCCCAGTGAAAAACTGTTTTTT.